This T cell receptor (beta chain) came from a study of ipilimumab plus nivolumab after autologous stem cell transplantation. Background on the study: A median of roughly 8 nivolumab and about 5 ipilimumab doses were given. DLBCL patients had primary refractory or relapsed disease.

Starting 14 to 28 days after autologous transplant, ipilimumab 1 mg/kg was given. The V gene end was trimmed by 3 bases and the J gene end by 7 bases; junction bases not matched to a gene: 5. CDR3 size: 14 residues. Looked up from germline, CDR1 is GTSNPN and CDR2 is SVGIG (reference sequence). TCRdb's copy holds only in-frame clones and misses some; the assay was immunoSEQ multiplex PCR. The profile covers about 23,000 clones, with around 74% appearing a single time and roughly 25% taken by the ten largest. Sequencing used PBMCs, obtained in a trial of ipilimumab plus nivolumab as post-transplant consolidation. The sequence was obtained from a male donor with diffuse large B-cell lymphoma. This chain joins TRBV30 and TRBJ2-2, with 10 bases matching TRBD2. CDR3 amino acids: CAWSVAGGIGELFF. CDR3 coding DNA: TGTGCCTGGAGCGTAGCGGGGGGAATCGGGGAGCTGTTTTTT. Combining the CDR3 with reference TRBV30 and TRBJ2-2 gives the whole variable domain SQTIHQWPATLVQPVGSPLSLECTVEGTSNPNLYWYRQAAGRGLQLLFYSVGIGQISSEVPQNLSASRPQDRQFILSSKKLLLSDSGFYLCAWSVAGGIGELFFGEGSRLTVL.